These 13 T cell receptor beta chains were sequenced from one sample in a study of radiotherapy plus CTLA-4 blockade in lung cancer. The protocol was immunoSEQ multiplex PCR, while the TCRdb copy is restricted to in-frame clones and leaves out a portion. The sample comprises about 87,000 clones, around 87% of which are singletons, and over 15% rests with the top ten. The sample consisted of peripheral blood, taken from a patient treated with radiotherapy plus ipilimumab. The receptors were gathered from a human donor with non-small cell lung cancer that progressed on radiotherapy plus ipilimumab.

The chain's CDR3 is CASSLGGVMDIQYF. In nucleotides, the CDR3 is TGTGCCAGCAGCTTAGGGGGTGTGATGGACATTCAGTACTTC. The gene calls are TRBV7-2 and TRBJ2-4; D unclear. Germline V gene lookup returns CDR1 SGHTA and CDR2 FQGNSA. V lost 1 base and J lost 8, with 12 bases in between. CDR3 length: 14 amino acids.

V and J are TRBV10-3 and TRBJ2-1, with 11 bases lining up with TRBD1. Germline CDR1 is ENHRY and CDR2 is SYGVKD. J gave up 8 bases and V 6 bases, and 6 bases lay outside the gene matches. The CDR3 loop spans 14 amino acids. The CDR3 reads CAIRPGQGVYEQFF. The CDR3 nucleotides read TGTGCCATCAGGCCGGGACAGGGGGTCTATGAGCAGTTCTTC.

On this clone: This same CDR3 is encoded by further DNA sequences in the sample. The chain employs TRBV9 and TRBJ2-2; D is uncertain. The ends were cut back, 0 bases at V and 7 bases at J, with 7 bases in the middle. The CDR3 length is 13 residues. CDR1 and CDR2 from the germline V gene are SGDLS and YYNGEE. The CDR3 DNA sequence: TGTGCCAGCAGCGTAGAGGTGGGCGGGGAGCTGTTTTTT. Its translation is CASSVEVGGELFF.

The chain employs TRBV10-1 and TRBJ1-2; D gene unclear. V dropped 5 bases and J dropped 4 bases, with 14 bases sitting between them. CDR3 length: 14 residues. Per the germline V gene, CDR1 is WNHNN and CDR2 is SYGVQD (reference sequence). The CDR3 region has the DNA TGCGCCAGCAGTCCCGGAGAGGCAGGCTATGGCTACACCTTC. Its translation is CASSPGEAGYGYTF.

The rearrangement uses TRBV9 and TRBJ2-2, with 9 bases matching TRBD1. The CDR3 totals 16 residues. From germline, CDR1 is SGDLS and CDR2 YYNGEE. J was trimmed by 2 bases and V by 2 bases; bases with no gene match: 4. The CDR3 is CASSVDRGYNTGELFF. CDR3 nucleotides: TGTGCCAGCAGCGTGGACAGGGGCTACAACACCGGGGAGCTGTTTTTT.

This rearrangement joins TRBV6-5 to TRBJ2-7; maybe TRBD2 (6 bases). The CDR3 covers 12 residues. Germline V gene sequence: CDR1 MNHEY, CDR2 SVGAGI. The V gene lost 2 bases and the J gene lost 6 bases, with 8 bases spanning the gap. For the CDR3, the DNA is TGTGCCAGCAGTTACGTGGGGGGCGAGCAGTACTTC. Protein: CASSYVGGEQYF.

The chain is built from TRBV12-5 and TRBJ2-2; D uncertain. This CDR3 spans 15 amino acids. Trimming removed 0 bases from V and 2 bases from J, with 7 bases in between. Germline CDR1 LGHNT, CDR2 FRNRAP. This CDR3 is CASGLVLKNTGELFF. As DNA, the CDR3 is TGTGCTAGTGGTTTGGTACTGAAAAACACCGGGGAGCTGTTTTTT.

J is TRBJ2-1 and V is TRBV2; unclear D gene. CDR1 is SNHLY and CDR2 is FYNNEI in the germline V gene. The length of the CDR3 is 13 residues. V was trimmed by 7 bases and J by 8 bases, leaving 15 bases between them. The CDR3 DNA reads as TGTGCCAGCACCTCATCAATAGGTGATGAGCAGTTCTTC. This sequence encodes CASTSSIGDEQFF.

In nucleotides, the CDR3 is TGTGCCTGGAGTTCCGGACAGGGGGGACTGAACACTGAAGCTTTCTTT. Amino acids: CAWSSGQGGLNTEAFF. This chain connects TRBV30 to TRBJ1-1, with TRBD1 identical over 10 bases. Trimming at V came to 2 bases and at J to 0 bases, leaving 6 bases not matched to a gene. This CDR3 spans 16 amino acids. CDR1 GTSNPN and CDR2 SVGIG come from the germline V gene (reference sequence).

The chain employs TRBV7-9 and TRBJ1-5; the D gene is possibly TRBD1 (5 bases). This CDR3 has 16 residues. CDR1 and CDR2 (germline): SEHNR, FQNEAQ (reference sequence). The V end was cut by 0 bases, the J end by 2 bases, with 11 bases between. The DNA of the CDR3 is TGTGCCAGCAGCTTAGCGCTGGGGGGGGGCAATCAGCCCCAGCATTTT. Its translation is CASSLALGGGNQPQHF.

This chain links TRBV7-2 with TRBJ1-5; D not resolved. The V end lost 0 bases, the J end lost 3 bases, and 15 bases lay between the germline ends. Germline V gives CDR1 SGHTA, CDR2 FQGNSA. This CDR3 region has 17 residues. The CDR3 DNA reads TGTGCCAGCAGCTTAGCCCTCGGCTTTGGGTTCAATCAGCCCCAGCATTTT. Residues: CASSLALGFGFNQPQHF.

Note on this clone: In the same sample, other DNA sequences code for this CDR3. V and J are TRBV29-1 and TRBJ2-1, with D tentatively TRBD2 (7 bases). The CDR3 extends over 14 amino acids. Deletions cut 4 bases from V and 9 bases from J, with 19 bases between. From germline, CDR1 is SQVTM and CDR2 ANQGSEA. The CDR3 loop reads CSVGQGGGRGEQFF. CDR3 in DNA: TGCAGCGTTGGGCAGGGCGGGGGCCGGGGTGAGCAGTTCTTC.

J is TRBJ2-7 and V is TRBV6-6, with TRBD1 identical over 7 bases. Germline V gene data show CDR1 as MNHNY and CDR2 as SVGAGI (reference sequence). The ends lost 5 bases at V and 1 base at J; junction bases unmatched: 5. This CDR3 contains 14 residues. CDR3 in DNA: TGTGCCAGCAGTCCCGACAGGGTATCCTACGAGCAGTACTTC. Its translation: CASSPDRVSYEQYF.